The 5 T cell receptor beta chains below come from one sample, sequenced in a study of graft-versus-host responses after intestinal transplantation. No antigen has been identified for these receptors. Produced via immunoSEQ multiplex PCR; TCRdb's table is partial and in-frame only. The sample lists fewer than 130,000 clones, 90% to 95% occurring once. The sample here was unstimulated CD8+ T cells sorted from spleen or lymph node cells, taken before intestinal transplant. All receptors derive from a human donor who received an intestinal transplant.

This chain links TRBV5-6 with TRBJ1-1; 7 bases fit TRBD1. The V and J ends lost 0 bases and 7 bases, in that order; junction bases with no gene match: 9. Per the germline V gene, CDR1 is SGHDT and CDR2 is YYEEEE. The CDR3 extends over 15 amino acids. CDR3 protein: CASSLDLGTAHEAFF. Here the CDR3 DNA reads TGTGCCAGCAGCTTGGATCTGGGGACAGCGCATGAAGCTTTCTTT.

The genes are TRBV9 and TRBJ1-4; D is unclear. Germline-derived CDR1 and CDR2 are SGDLS and YYNGEE. The CDR3 extends over 15 amino acids. V lost 1 base and J 0 bases, leaving 7 bases between the germline ends. The CDR3 reads CASSVTAATNEKLFF. CDR3 nucleotides: TGTGCCAGCAGCGTAACGGCTGCAACTAATGAAAAACTGTTTTTT.

The gene calls are TRBV9 and TRBJ1-2; 10 bases map to TRBD1. The CDR3 contains 15 residues. CDR1 is SGDLS, CDR2 YYNGEE, per germline. Trimming at V came to 4 bases and at J to 7 bases, leaving 10 bases not matched to a gene. This CDR3 is CASSPSGTGARGYTF. The CDR3 nucleotides read TGTGCCAGCAGCCCGTCCGGGACAGGGGCTCGTGGCTACACCTTC.

This rearrangement joins TRBV28 to TRBJ2-7, with D perhaps being TRBD1 or TRBD2 (7 bases each). The CDR3 runs to 14 residues. Looked up from germline, CDR1 is MDHEN and CDR2 is SYDVKM. The V end was cut by 10 bases, the J end by 0 bases, with 16 bases between. The DNA for the CDR3 is TGTGCCACCAGGGGGGGGGTCGACTCCTACGAGCAGTACTTC. It is translated as CATRGGVDSYEQYF.

This chain links TRBV7-6 with TRBJ2-1; tentatively, D is TRBD2 (6 bases). The length of the CDR3 is 17 residues. Trimming left V 5 bases short and J 4 bases short, with 21 bases between. CDR1 is SGHVS, CDR2 FNYEAQ, per germline. Written as DNA, the CDR3 is TGTGCCAGCAGCGTGTTGTCGTATAGCGGATCTTACAATGAGCAGTTCTTC. Protein: CASSVLSYSGSYNEQFF.